A single T cell receptor (beta chain) is shown here with its context. This receptor's antigen is unknown. Base qualities are missing; no much larger clone stands one base away. These data are taken from a study of shared clonotypes between healthy human individuals (dated by TCRdb to between 2020 and 2021). Study-wide context: A couple of women and a few men aged 18 to 49 years were included in the cohort. For each donor, CD4 naive and CD4 memory were each run on three plates, CD8 naive on two plates, and CD8 memory on one plate. The study deeply sequenced blood TCR repertoires of five healthy adults to estimate repertoire size and the extent of clonotype sharing between individuals. To increase sequencing depth and limit assay-specific biases, different laboratories used diverse techniques to prepare libraries and sequence TCR repertoires. Between about 0.85 and 9.5 billion PBMCs per donor were obtained by leukapheresis. Broad study findings and their caveats: Compared with non-shared clonotypes, the clonotypes found in all four sorted-subset donors had higher generation probabilities. Based on pairwise subsampling, the degree of clonotype sharing among donors was expected to be affected by sequencing depth. Estimated clonotype richness was generally larger for naive than for memory subsets. Even with the large sequencing depth, rarefaction of the sorted-subset datasets indicated that sequencing was incomplete. Because the study included only a small number of donors, the genetic and exposure-history diversity represented was limited. Across a few donors, 5% to 6% of naive CD4, roughly 3.4% of naive CD8, roughly 2.3% of memory CD4, and 0.4% of memory CD8 clonotypes were shared. Only blood was sampled, and tissue TCR repertoires likely differ from those in blood.

V and J lose 1 base and 7 bases, and a span of 6 bases separates them. The germline V gene sets CDR1 to MDHEN and CDR2 to SYDVKM. CDR3 length: 12 amino acids, cysteine to phenylalanine. This entry keeps only the CDR3 DNA: 36 bases, framed from base 1. The donors were healthy, HIV-negative adults who had no recently reported acute infections or vaccinations. Every donor was a Caucasian adult residing in Nashville, Tennessee, USA. CD4+ T cells were enriched by magnetic negative selection, after which naive cells were positively selected on CD45RA and the negative fraction was taken as the memory subset. After blood collection by leukapheresis, PBMCs were isolated using Ficoll-Histopaque density gradient centrifugation and then cryopreserved in the vapor phase of liquid nitrogen. Analytical flow cytometry was used to check the purity and quantity of each magnetically sorted T cell population. Genomic DNA was isolated from each sorted fraction and quantified by UV absorbance on a Nanodrop 2000c.

Using the deep immunoSEQ assay, TCR CDR3 regions were amplified from genomic DNA by multiplex PCR. Extracted genomic DNA from each cell subset was spread evenly across all wells of several immunoSEQ 96-well plates, with each plate serving as a replicate. Each replicate PCR for sorted subsets received approximately 220 ng genomic DNA, equal to tens of thousands of T cell genomes. Purified libraries were measured with a Qubit 3.0 fluorometer, size-checked on a Bioanalyzer 2100, and measured again with the KAPA Library Quantification kit. Every immunoSEQ 96-well plate was sequenced on a dedicated single-read 150-cycle Illumina NextSeq 550 flow cell. The paper's processing steps were these. The immunoSEQ output contained only junctional sequences without quality scores, so filtering could not match that applied to full-length reads. To assign V/J genes and CDR3, sequences were annotated against IMGT germline references using PyIR, a Python wrapper for IgBLAST v1.9. Any read was removed if the V/J assignment was weak (E-value above 1e-6), the CDR3 was missing, or the read contained stop codons, out-of-frame junctions, or ambiguous translated residues. V3J clonotypes were defined as sequences sharing an identical inferred V gene, J gene, and CDR3 amino acid sequence. Percentage overlap between repertoires was calculated by dividing the number of shared unique clonotypes by the size of the smaller repertoire. RTK rarefaction, the Chao1 estimator, and Recon v2.1 estimates of unobserved clonotypes were used to assess repertoire richness. OLGA was used to compute generation probabilities for all TCRbeta clonotypes that the gDNA method yielded from a handful of donors. The table was pulled from immuneACCESS by TCRdb, which kept in-frame rearrangements only. Such tables lose some clones; where checked, under half of the loss comes from unresolved V genes, and the rest has no known cause. V and J calls and clone size are copied from that table; D and trimming were computed from the DNA. Present in this sample are fewer than 1.8 million clones, 98% of which were seen just once. The ten largest clones capture about 0.34% of the sample.

Material: naive CD4+ T cells sorted from blood. The cell subset or site label of this sample denotes: CD45RA+ positively selected. The chain couples TRBV28 to TRBJ2-3, with the D gene not confidently named. The TCR was taken from a young man in good health. The nucleotide sequence is TGTGCCAGCAGTTTATCGGCTCATACGCAGTATTTT. Its protein is CASSLSAHTQYF.